Below, 6 T cell receptor beta chains from the same sample are listed, as sequenced in a study of blood T cell repertoires in COVID-19. Here immunoSEQ multiplex PCR was the method, and the copy in TCRdb shows in-frame clones only, minus some. The repertoire consists of some 200,000 clones, with around 89% occurring once and the leading ten covering about 3.5%. The sample consisted of PBMCs or T cells enriched from blood (not recorded which). These receptors all come from a woman between 18 and 29 years old in a cohort exposed to, infected with or recovered from COVID-19 (not recorded which).

V and J are TRBV5-1 and TRBJ1-5, with D unclear. The V and J ends lost 3 bases and 0 bases respectively, with 10 bases between them. The germline V gene encodes CDR1 SGHRS and CDR2 YFSETQ. The CDR3 spans 15 residues. The CDR3 loop is CASSSTPYSNQPQHF. As DNA, the CDR3 is TGCGCCAGCAGCTCTACTCCATATAGCAATCAGCCCCAGCATTTT.

This CDR3 reads CASSLGLAGEVFF. CDR3 coding DNA: TGTGCCAGCAGTTTAGGACTAGCGGGGGAAGTGTTCTTC. The chain is built from TRBV12-3 or TRBV12-4 and TRBJ2-1; 12 bases map to TRBD2. This CDR3 spans 13 amino acids. V shed 1 base, J shed 15 bases, and the junction held 4 bases outside the gene matches.

This clone was recorded only once. The chain is built from TRBV2 and TRBJ2-7, with TRBD1 matching 9 bases. Per the germline V gene, CDR1 is SNHLY and CDR2 is FYNNEI. This CDR3 has 13 residues. V gave up 3 bases and J gave up 4 bases; unmatched junction bases: 1. CDR3: CASSDGQGYEQYF. In DNA, the CDR3 is TGTGCCAGCAGTGACGGACAGGGGTACGAGCAGTACTTC.

The chain has TRBV5-1 and TRBJ1-2; D remains unclear. Germline V lookup: CDR1 SGHRS, CDR2 YFSETQ. Trimming shortened V by 6 bases and J by 7 bases, and 19 bases separated the two germline ends. This CDR3 contains 14 residues. CDR3 residues: CASKIQIQDTGYTF. The CDR3 DNA sequence: TGCGCCAGCAAAATCCAGATCCAAGATACTGGCTACACCTTC.

J is TRBJ1-4 and V is TRBV28, with 9 bases that match TRBD1. There are 12 residues in the CDR3. In germline, CDR1 is MDHEN, CDR2 SYDVKM. V dropped 3 bases and J dropped 12; count of bases not matched to a gene: 2. The CDR3 region has the DNA TGTGCCAGCAGTTTCGGGGACAGGGAACTGTTTTTT. This sequence encodes CASSFGDRELFF.

The V and J genes are TRBV6-5 and TRBJ1-2; 7 bases match TRBD1. The CDR3 is 13 residues long. CDR1 MNHEY and CDR2 SVGAGI come from the germline V gene. The V segment lost 7 bases and the J segment 4 bases; nucleotides outside the gene matches: 6. The CDR3 spells CASTSGQAYGYTF. The CDR3 DNA reads as TGTGCCAGCACCTCAGGACAGGCCTATGGCTACACCTTC.